This T cell receptor (beta chain) was captured in a study of vaccination and CD4 T cells after COVID-19. As for the study in general: For control cultures, the treatment was a CEFX pool, an HIV-1 Nef pool, or no peptide.

In regard to this clonotype: What it recognizes is unknown.

Germline V CDR1 and CDR2: LNHDA, SQIVND (reference sequence). Trimming cost V 6 bases and J 13 bases, with 19 bases left between them. This CDR3 contains 14 residues. Cultured CD4+ T cell DNA underwent sequencing with the Oncomine TCR Beta short-read assay. CD4+ T cells were cultured, and genomic DNA was extracted from them. TCRdb processed the PCR reads anew with MiXCR; each CDR3 protein has one entry. This sample has some 10,000 distinct CDR3 sequences, with under 40% found just once. As for treatment: approximately nine-day PBMC culture with coronavirus spike peptide pools or control peptides (ViraFEST assay). Unexposed donor CD4+ T cells predated the COVID-19 pandemic, collected 2011-2018. Peptide-pool expansion of antigen-specific T cells preceded TCR sequencing in ViraFEST.

The TCR originated in a human donor in good health. The chain couples TRBV19 to TRBJ1-6, with D tentatively TRBD1 (5 bases). The sample consisted of CD4+ T cells from blood, cultured in vitro. CDR3 protein: CASRGRGPSGPLHF. The CDR3, as DNA: TGTGCCAGTAGAGGAAGGGGACCAAGCGGGCCCCTCCACTTT.